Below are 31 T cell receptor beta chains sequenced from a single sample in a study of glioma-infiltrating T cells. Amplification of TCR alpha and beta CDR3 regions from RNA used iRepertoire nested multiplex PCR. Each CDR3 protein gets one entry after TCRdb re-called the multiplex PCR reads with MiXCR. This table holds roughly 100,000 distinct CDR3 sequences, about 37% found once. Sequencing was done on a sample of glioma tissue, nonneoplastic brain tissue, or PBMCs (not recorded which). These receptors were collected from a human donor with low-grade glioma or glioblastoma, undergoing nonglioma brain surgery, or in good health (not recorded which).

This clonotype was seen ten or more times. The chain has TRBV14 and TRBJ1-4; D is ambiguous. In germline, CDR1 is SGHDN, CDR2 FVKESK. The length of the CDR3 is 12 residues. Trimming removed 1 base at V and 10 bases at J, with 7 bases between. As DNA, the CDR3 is TGTGCCAGCAGCCAAGTTTTGGGAAAACTGTTTTTT. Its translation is CASSQVLGKLFF. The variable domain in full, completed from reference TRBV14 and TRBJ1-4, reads EAGVTQFPSHSVIEKGQTVTLRCDPISGHDNLYWYRRVMGKEIKFLLHFVKESKQDESGMPNNRFLAERTGGTYSTLKVQPAELEDSGVYFCASSQVLGKLFFGSGTQLSVL.

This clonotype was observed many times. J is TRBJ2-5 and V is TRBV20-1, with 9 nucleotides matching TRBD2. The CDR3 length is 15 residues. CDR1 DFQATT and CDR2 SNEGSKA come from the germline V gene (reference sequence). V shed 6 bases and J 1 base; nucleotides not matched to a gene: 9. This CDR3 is CSARILTSGQETQYF. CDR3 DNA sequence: TGCAGTGCCCGGATATTGACTAGCGGCCAAGAGACCCAGTACTTC.

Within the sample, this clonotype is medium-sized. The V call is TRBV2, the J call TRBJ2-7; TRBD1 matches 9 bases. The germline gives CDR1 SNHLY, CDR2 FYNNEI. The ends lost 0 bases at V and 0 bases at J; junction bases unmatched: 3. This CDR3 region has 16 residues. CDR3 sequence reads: CASSEAGTGSSYEQYF. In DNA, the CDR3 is TGTGCCAGCAGTGAAGCCGGGACAGGGAGCTCCTACGAGCAGTACTTC.

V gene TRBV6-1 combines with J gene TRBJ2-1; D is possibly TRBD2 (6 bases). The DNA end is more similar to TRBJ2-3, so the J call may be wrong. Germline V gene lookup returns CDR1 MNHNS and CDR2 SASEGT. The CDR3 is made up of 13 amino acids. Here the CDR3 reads CASSFGSTDEQYF. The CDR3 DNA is TGTGCCAGCAGTTTCGGGAGCACCGATGAGCAGTATTTT.

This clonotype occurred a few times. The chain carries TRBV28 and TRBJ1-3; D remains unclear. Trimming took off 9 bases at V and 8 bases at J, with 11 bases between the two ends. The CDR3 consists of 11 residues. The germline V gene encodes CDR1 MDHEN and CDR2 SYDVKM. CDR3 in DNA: TGTGCCAGATCCCCTAGAGACACCATATATTTT. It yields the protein CARSPRDTIYF.

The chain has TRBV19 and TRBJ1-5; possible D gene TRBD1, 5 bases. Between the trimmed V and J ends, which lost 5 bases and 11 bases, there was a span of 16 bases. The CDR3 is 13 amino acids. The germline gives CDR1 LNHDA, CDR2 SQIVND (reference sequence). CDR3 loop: CASSGDFQETQHF. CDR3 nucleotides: TGTGCCAGTAGTGGGGACTTCCAAGAGACCCAGCATTTT.

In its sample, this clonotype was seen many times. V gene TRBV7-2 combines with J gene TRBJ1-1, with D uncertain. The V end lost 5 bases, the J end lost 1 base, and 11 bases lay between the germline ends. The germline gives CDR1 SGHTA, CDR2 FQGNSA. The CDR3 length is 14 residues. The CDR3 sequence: CASSAGLGNTEAFF. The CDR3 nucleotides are TGTGCCAGCAGCGCCGGTTTAGGGAACACTGAAGCTTTCTTT. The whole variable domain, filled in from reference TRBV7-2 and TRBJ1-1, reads GAGVSQSPSNKVTEKGKDVELRCDPISGHTALYWYRQSLGQGLEFLIYFQGNSAPDKSGLPSDRFSAERTGGSVSTLTIQRTQQEDSAVYLCASSAGLGNTEAFFGQGTRLTVV.

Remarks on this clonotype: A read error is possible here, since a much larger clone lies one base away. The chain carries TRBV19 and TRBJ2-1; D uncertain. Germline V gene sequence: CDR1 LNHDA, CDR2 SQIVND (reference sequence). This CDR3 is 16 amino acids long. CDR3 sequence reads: CASSRHLDSSYNEQSF. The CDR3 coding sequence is TGTGCCAGTAGTCGCCATTTGGATAGCTCCTACAATGAGCAGTCCTTC.

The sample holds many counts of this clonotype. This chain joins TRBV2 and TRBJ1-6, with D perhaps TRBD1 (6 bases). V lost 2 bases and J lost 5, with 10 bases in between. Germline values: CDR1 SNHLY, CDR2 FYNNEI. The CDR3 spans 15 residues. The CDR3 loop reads CASSERQVDNSPLHF. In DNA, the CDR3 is TGTGCCAGCAGTGAAAGACAGGTTGATAATTCACCCCTCCACTTT.

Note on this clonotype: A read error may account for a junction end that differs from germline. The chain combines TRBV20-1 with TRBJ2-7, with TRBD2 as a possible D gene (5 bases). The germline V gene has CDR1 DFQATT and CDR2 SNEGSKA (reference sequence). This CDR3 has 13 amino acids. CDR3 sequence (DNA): TGCTGTGCTAGAGTGGGAGTTTCCTACGAGCAATACTTC. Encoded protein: CCARVGVSYEQYF.

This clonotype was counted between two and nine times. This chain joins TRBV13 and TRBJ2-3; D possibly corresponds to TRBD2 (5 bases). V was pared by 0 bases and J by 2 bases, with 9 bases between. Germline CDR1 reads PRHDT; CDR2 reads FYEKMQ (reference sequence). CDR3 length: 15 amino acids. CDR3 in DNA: TGTGCCAGCAGCTTAGGGGCGGGTTCCACAGATACGCAGTATTTT. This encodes CASSLGAGSTDTQYF.

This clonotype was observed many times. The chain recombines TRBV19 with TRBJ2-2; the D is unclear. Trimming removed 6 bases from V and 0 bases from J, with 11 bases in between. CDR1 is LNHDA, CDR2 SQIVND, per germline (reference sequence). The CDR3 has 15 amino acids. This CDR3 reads CASRHLGTNTGELFF. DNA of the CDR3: TGTGCCAGTAGACATCTCGGAACGAACACCGGGGAGCTGTTTTTT. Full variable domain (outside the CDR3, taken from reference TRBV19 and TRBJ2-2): DGGITQSPKYLFRKEGQNVTLSCEQNLNHDAMYWYRQDPGQGLRLIYYSQIVNDFQKGDIAEGYSVSREKKESFPLTVTSAQKNPTAFYLCASRHLGTNTGELFFGEGSRLTVL.

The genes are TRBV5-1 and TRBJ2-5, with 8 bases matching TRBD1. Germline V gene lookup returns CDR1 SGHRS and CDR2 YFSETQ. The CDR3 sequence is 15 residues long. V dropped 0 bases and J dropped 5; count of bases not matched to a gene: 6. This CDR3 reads CASSLGQGAIETQYF. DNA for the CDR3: TGCGCCAGCAGCTTGGGGCAGGGGGCTATTGAGACCCAGTACTTC.

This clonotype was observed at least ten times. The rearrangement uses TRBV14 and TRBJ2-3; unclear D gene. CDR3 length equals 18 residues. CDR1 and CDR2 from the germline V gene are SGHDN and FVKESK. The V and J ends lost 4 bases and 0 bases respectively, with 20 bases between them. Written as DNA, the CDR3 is TGTGCCAGCAGCCCAAAGATTGGGTACACATATAGCACAGATACGCAGTATTTT. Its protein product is CASSPKIGYTYSTDTQYF.

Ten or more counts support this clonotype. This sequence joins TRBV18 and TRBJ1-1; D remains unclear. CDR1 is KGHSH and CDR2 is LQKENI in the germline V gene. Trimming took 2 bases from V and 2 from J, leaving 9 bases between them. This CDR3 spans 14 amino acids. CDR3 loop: CASSPFGSNTEAFF. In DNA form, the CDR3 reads TGTGCCAGCTCACCATTTGGCAGCAACACTGAAGCTTTCTTT.

CDR3 in DNA: TGCGCCAGCAGCCTAGGAGTCTACAACGAGCAGTACTTC. Its protein is CASSLGVYNEQYF. V is TRBV4-1 and J is TRBJ2-7; D gene uncertain. This CDR3 has 13 amino acids. CDR1 and CDR2 (germline): MGHRA, YSYEKL. Trimming left V 4 bases short and J 5 bases short, with 12 bases between.

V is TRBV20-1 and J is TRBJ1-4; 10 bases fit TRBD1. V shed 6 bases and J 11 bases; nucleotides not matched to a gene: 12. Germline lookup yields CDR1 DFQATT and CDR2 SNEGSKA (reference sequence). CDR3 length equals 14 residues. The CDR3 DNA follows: TGCAGTGCCATACGACAGGGGGCAAGTAAGAAACTGTTTTTT. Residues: CSAIRQGASKKLFF.

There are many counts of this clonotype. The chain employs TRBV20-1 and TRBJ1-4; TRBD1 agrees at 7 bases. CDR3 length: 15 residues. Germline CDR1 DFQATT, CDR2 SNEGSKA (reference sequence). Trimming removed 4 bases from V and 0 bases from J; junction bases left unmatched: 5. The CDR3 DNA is TGCAGTGCTATCGAGGACAGGACAACTAATGAAAAACTGTTTTTT. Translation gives CSAIEDRTTNEKLFF.

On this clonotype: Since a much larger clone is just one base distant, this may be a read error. CDR3 sequence reads: CASSFKRAGSQPQHF. CDR3 coding DNA: TGTGCCAGCAGTTTTAAGAGGGCCGGGTCGCAGCCCCAGCATTTT. The chain has TRBV12-3 or TRBV12-4 and TRBJ1-5; unclear D gene. V was cut by 3 bases and J by 7 bases, with 16 bases left in between. CDR3 length equals 15 residues.

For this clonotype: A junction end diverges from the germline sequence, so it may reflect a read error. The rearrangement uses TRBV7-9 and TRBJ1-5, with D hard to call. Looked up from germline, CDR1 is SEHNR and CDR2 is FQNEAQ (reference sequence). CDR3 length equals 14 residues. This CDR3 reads CDSSSEQRNQPQHF. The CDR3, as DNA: TGTGACAGCAGCTCCGAACAGAGAAATCAGCCCCAGCATTTT. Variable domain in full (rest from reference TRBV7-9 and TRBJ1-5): DTGVSQNPRHKITKRGQNVTFRCDPISEHNRLYWYRQTLGQGPEFLTYFQNEAQLEKSRLLSDRFSAERPKGSFSTLEIQRTEQGDSAMYLCDSSSEQRNQPQHFGDGTRLSIL.

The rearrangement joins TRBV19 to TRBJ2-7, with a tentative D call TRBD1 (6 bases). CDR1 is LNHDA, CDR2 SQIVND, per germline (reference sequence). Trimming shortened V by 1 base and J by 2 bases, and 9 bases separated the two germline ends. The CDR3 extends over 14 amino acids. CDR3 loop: CASSIGTGTYEQYF. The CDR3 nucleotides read TGTGCCAGTAGTATAGGTACAGGGACCTACGAGCAGTACTTC.

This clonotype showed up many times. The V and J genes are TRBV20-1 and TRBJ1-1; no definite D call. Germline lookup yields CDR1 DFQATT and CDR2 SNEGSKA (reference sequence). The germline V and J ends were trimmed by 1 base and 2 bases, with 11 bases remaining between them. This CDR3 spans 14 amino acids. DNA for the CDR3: TGCAGTGCTAGAGTAGGTGGACTAAACACTGAAGCTTTCTTT. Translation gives CSARVGGLNTEAFF.

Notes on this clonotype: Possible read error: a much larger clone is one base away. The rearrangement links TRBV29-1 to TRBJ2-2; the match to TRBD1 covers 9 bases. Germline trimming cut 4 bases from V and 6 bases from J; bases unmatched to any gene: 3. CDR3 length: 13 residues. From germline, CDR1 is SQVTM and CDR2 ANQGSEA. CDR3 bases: TGCAGCGTTGGGACAGGGGACGCCGGGGAGCTGTTTTTT. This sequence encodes CSVGTGDAGELFF.

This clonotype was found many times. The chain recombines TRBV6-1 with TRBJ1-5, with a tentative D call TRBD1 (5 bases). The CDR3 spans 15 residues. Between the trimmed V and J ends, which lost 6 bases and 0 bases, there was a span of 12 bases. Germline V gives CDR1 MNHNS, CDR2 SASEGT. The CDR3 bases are TGTGCCAGCAGGGTACAGGTCTATAGCAATCAGCCCCAGCATTTT. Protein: CASRVQVYSNQPQHF.

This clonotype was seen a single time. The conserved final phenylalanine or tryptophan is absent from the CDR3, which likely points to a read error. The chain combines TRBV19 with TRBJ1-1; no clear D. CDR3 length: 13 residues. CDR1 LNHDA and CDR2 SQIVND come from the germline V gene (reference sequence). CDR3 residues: CASLDGLNTKAFL. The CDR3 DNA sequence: TGTGCCAGTTTGGACGGATTGAACACTAAAGCTTTCCTT.

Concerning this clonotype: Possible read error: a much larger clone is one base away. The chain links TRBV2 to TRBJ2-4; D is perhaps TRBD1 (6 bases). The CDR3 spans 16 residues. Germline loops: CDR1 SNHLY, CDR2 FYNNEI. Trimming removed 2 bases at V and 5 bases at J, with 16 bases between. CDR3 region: CASSELGAGVQNIQYF. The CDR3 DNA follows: TGTGCCAGCAGTGAATTGGGGGCAGGGGTCCAAAACATTCAGTACTTC.

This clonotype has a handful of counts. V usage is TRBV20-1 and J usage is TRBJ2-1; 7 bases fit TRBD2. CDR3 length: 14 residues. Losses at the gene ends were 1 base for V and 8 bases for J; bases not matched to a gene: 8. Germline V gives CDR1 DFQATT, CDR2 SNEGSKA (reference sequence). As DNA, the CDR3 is TGCAGTGCTAGAGGCGGGGGTAGCCAGCATGAGCAGTTCTTC. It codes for CSARGGGSQHEQFF.

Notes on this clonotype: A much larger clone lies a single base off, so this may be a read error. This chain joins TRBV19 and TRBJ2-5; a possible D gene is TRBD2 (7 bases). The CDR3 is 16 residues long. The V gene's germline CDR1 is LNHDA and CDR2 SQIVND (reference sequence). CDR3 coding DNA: TGTGCCAATAGTATTTTGGGGGGGCCGGACCAAGAGACCCAGTACTTC. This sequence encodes CANSILGGPDQETQYF.

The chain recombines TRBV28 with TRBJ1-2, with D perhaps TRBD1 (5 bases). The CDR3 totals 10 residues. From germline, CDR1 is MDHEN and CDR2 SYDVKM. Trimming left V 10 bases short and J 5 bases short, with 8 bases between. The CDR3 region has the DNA TGTGCCATCAGGGTATATGGCTACACCTTC. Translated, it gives CAIRVYGYTF.

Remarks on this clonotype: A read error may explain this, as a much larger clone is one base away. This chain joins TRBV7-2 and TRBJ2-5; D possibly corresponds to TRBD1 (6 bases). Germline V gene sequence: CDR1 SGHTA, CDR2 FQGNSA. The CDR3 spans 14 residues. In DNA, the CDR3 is TGTGCCAGCAGAACCGACAGGCTCCAAGAGACCCAGCACTTC. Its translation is CASRTDRLQETQHF. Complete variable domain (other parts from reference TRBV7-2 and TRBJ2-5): GAGVSQSPSNKVTEKGKDVELRCDPISGHTALYWYRQSLGQGLEFLIYFQGNSAPDKSGLPSDRFSAERTGGSVSTLTIQRTQQEDSAVYLCASRTDRLQETQHFGPGTRLLVL.

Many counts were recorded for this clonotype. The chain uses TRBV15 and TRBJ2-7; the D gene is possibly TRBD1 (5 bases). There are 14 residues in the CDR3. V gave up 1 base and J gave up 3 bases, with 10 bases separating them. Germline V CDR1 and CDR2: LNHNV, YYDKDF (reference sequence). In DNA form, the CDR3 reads TGTGCCACCAGCAGAGCTACAGGAGTCTACGAGCAGTACTTC. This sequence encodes CATSRATGVYEQYF.